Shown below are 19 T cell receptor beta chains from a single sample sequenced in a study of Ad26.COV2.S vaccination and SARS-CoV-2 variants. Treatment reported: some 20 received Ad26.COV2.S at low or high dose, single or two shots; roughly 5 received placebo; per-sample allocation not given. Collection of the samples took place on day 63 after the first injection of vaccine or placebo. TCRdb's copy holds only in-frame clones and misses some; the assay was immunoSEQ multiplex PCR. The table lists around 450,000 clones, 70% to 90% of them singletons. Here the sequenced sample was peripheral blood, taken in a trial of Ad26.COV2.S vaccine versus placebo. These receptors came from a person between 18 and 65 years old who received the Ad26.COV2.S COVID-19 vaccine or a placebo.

The CDR3 region has the DNA TGTGCCAGCAGCCCGAGCGCAAACACCATATATTTT. It is translated as CASSPSANTIYF. This chain joins TRBV7-2 and TRBJ1-3; no reliable D call. Germline V CDR1 and CDR2: SGHTA, FQGNSA. The V end lost 5 bases, the J end lost 6 bases, and 8 bases lay between the germline ends. This CDR3 region has 12 residues.

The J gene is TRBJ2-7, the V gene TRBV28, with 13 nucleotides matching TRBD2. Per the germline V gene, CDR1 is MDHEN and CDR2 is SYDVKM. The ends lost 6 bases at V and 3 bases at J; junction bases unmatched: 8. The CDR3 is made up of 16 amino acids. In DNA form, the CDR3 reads TGTGCCAGCAGAAGCGGGGGGACTAGCGGGATCTACGAGCAGTACTTC. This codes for CASRSGGTSGIYEQYF.

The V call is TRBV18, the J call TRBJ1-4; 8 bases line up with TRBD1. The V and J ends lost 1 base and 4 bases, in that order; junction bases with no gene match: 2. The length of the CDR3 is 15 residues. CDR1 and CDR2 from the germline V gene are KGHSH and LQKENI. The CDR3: CASSPRGQVNEKLFF. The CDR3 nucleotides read TGTGCCAGCTCACCACGGGGACAGGTTAATGAAAAACTGTTTTTT.

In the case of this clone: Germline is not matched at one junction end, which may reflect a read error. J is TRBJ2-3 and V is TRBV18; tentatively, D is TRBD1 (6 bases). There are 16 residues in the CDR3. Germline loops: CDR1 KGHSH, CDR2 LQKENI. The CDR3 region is CASSPPGTTSTDTQYF. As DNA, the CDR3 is TGTGCCAGCTCCCCACCGGGGACAACTAGCACAGATACGCAGTATTTT.

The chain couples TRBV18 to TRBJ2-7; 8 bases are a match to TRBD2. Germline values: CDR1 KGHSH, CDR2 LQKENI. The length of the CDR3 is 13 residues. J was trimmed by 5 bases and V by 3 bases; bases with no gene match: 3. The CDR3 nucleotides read TGTGCCAGCTCACCGCGGGGGGCCCACGAGCAGTACTTC. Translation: CASSPRGAHEQYF. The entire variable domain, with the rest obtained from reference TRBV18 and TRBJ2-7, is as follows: NAGVMQNPRHLVRRRGQEARLRCSPMKGHSHVYWYRQLPEEGLKFMVYLQKENIIDESGMPKERFSAEFPKEGPSILRIQQVVRGDSAAYFCASSPRGAHEQYFGPGTRLTVT.

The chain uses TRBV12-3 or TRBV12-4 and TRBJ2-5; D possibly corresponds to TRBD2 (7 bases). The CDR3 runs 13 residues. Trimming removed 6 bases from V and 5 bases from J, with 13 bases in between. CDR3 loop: CASRWGGLETQYF. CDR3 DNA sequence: TGTGCCAGCAGGTGGGGGGGCCTGGAGACCCAGTACTTC.

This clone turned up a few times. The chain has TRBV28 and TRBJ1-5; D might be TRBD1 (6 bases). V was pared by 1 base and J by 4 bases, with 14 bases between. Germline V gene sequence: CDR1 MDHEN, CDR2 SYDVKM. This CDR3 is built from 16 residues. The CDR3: CASSLYLTGPNQPQHF. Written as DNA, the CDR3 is TGTGCCAGCAGTTTATATTTGACAGGCCCTAATCAGCCCCAGCATTTT.

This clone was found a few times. The CDR3, as DNA: TGTGCCAGCAGGACACCTGGCGGGGGGAGCACCGGGGAGCTGTTTTTT. Amino acids: CASRTPGGGSTGELFF. V usage is TRBV7-9 and J usage is TRBJ2-2; 8 nucleotides line up with TRBD2. From germline, CDR1 is SEHNR and CDR2 FQNEAQ (reference sequence). V lost 6 bases to trimming and J lost 4 bases; unmatched junction nucleotides: 10. The CDR3 runs 16 residues.

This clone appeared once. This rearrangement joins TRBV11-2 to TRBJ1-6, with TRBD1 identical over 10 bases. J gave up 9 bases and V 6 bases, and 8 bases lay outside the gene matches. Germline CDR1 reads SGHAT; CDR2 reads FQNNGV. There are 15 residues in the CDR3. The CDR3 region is CASRKPGQGRSPLHF. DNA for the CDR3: TGTGCCAGCAGGAAACCGGGACAGGGGCGTTCACCCCTCCACTTT.

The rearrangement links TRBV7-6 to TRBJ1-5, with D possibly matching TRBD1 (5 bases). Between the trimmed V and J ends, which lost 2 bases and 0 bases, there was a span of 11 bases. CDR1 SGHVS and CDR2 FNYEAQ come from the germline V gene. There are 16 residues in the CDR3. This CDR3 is CASSLSDTYSNQPQHF. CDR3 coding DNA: TGTGCCAGCAGCTTATCGGACACATATAGCAATCAGCCCCAGCATTTT.

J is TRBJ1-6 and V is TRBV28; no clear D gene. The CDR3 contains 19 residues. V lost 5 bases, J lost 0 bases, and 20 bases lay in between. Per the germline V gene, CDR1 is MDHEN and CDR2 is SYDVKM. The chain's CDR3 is CASSPFRAGRSSYNSPLHF. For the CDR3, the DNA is TGTGCCAGCAGTCCATTTAGGGCCGGAAGGAGCTCCTATAATTCACCCCTCCACTTT.

CDR3 bases: TGTGCCAGCAGCCCAACAGGAAATAGCAATCAGCCCCAGCATTTT. It yields the protein CASSPTGNSNQPQHF. The rearrangement links TRBV2 to TRBJ1-5; D might be TRBD1 (5 bases). The germline V and J ends were trimmed by 6 bases and 0 bases, with 12 bases remaining between them. CDR1 is SNHLY and CDR2 is FYNNEI in the germline V gene. CDR3 length: 15 residues.

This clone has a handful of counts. CDR3 DNA: TGTGCCAGTGGACGGGGTGAAGCTTTCTTT. Amino acids: CASGRGEAFF. This rearrangement joins TRBV12-3 or TRBV12-4 to TRBJ1-1; D not resolved. The CDR3 runs to 10 residues. V dropped 9 bases and J dropped 7 bases, with 9 bases sitting between them.

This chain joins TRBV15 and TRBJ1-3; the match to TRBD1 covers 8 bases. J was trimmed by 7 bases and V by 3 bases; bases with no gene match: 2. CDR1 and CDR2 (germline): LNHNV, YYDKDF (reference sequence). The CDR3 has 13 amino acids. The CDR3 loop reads CATSSGQGNTIYF. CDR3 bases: TGTGCCACCAGCAGTGGACAGGGCAACACCATATATTTT. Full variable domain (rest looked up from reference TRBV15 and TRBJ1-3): DAMVIQNPRYQVTQFGKPVTLSCSQTLNHNVMYWYQQKSSQAPKLLFHYYDKDFNNEADTPDNFQSRRPNTSFCFLDIRSPGLGDTAMYLCATSSGQGNTIYFGEGSWLTVV.

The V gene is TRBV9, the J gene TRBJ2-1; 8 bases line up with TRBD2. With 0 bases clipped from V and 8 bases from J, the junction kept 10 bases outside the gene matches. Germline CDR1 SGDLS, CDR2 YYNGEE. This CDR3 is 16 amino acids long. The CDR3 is CASSVAGTSIIHEQFF. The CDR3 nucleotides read TGTGCCAGCAGCGTAGCCGGGACTAGTATAATCCATGAGCAGTTCTTC. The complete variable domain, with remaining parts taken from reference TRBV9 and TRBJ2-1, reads DSGVTQTPKHLITATGQRVTLRCSPRSGDLSVYWYQQSLDQGLQFLIQYYNGEERAKGNILERFSAQQFPDLHSELNLSSLELGDSALYFCASSVAGTSIIHEQFFGPGTRLTVL.

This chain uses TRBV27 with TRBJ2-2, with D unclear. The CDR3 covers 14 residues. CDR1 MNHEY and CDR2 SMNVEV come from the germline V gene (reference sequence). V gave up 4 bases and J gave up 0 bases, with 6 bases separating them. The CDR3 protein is CASSSDANTGELFF. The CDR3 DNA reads TGTGCCAGCAGTTCGGATGCGAACACCGGGGAGCTGTTTTTT.

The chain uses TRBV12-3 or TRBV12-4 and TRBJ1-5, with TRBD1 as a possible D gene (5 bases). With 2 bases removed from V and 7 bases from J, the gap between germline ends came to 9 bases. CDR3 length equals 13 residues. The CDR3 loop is CASSLTQGQPQHF. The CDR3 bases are TGTGCCAGCAGTTTAACGCAGGGACAGCCCCAGCATTTT.

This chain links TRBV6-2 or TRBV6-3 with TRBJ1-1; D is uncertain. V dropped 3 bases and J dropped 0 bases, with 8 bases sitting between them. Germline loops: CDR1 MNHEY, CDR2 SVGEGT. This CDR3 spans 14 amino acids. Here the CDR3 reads CASSYYDMNTEAFF. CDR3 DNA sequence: TGTGCCAGCAGTTATTACGACATGAACACTGAAGCTTTCTTT.

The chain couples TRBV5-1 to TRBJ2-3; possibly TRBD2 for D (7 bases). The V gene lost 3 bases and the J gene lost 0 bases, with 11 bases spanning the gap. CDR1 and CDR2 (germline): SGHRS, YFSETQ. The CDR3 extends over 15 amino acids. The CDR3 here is CASSSGGVSTDTQYF. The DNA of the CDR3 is TGCGCCAGCAGCTCGGGGGGCGTAAGCACAGATACGCAGTATTTT.